The 5 T cell receptor beta chains below come from one sample, sequenced in a study of a mutant IDH1 vaccine in newly diagnosed glioma. The method was immunoSEQ multiplex PCR; TCRdb's version includes in-frame clones alone and lacks a portion of them. The sample includes 40,000 or so clones, 80% to 95% seen only once; the top ten take 18%. Time point in this sample: baseline, week 1 (first vaccination visit). Sample treatment: pre-vaccination baseline after standard-of-care therapy. The material was PBMCs, obtained from a glioma patient treated with radiotherapy, temozolomide or both. These receptors all stem from a man aged 18 to 30 with glioma.

The rearrangement joins TRBV10-2 to TRBJ1-1; 7 bases agree with TRBD1. From germline, CDR1 is WSHSY and CDR2 SAAADI. V gave up 4 bases and J gave up 4 bases; unmatched junction bases: 9. The CDR3 is 15 amino acids. The CDR3 nucleotides read TGCGCCAGCAGTGCCCAGGGGGTCGGGCCCACTGAAGCTTTCTTT. Its protein product is CASSAQGVGPTEAFF.

The chain combines TRBV5-1 with TRBJ2-5; 14 nucleotides line up with TRBD2. CDR3 length: 19 amino acids. Losses at the gene ends were 3 bases for V and 2 bases for J; bases not matched to a gene: 12. Germline CDR1 SGHRS, CDR2 YFSETQ. CDR3 sequence reads: CASSWGLAGVKGQQETQYF. For the CDR3, the DNA is TGCGCCAGCAGCTGGGGACTAGCGGGAGTTAAGGGCCAGCAAGAGACCCAGTACTTC.

This clone has a handful of counts. The rearrangement joins TRBV7-2 to TRBJ1-1, with D possibly matching TRBD1 (6 bases). V gave up 1 base and J gave up 1 base, with 7 bases separating them. Per germline, CDR1 SGHTA and CDR2 FQGNSA. The CDR3 is 14 amino acids. DNA of the CDR3: TGTGCCAGCAGCTTAGTCAGGGGGAACACTGAAGCTTTCTTT. Residues: CASSLVRGNTEAFF.

V usage is TRBV6-6 and J usage is TRBJ1-5; tentatively, D is TRBD1 (6 bases). Trimming pared 4 bases from V and 7 bases from J, leaving 14 bases between. The CDR3 runs 14 residues. Germline V lookup: CDR1 MNHNY, CDR2 SVGAGI (reference sequence). The CDR3 region is CASSSPQGRQPQHF. CDR3 coding DNA: TGTGCCAGCAGTTCTCCCCAGGGGAGACAGCCCCAGCATTTT.

The chain employs TRBV6-6 and TRBJ2-5; 9 bases are shared with TRBD1. The germline V gene encodes CDR1 MNHNY and CDR2 SVGAGI (reference sequence). This CDR3 is built from 14 residues. Trimming at V came to 4 bases and at J to 5 bases, leaving 5 bases not matched to a gene. The CDR3 nucleotides are TGTGCCAGCAGTTCCGCAGGACAGGGGGAGACCCAGTACTTC. It encodes CASSSAGQGETQYF.